Listed below are T cell receptor beta chains from one sample, sequenced in a study of control samples from healthy donors and cancer patients. Only in-frame clones appear in the TCRdb table, and some are missing; sequencing was by immunoSEQ multiplex PCR. The table records 130,000 or so clones, 85% to 90% of them present only once. Sequenced sample: PBMCs. The receptors were sampled from a man aged 45 to 65 with head and neck cancer. CDR3s include the opening cysteine and the closing phenylalanine or tryptophan. The D gene is left open where the match is weak.

J gene,V gene,D gene,CDR3 DNA,CDR3 protein
TRBJ2-1,TRBV5-1,TRBD2,TGCGCCAGCAGCTTGGCCAAGCGGGAGCGGGCCGGGGGGCAGTTCTTC,CASSLAKRERAGGQFF
TRBJ2-3,TRBV15,NA,TGTGCCACCAGCCATCGGCCTAGCACAGATACGCAGTATTTT,CATSHRPSTDTQYF
TRBJ2-7,TRBV6-6,NA,TGTGCCAGCAGAACAGCATCCTACGAGCAGTACTTC,CASRTASYEQYF
TRBJ2-7,TRBV12-2,NA,TGTGCAAGTCGCTTAGCGAAAGGGGGGACACACGAGCAGTACTTC,CASRLAKGGTHEQYF
TRBJ2-7,TRBV3-1/TRBV3-2,TRBD2,TGTGCCAGCAGCCAATTGACTAGCGGGGCCAACTACGAGCAGTACTTC,CASSQLTSGANYEQYF
TRBJ2-5,TRBV10-3,NA,TGTGCCACAGACGAGGGAGGAGAGACCCAGTACTTC,CATDEGGETQYF
TRBJ1-6,TRBV28,NA,TGTGCCAGCAGTTTAGGGCAGCTCAATTCACCCCTCCACTTT,CASSLGQLNSPLHF
TRBJ2-7,TRBV29-1,TRBD1,TGCAGCACCGGGACAGGGGGCTCGTACGAGCAGTACTTC,CSTGTGGSYEQYF
TRBJ1-4,TRBV28,TRBD1,TGTGCCAGCAGTTTAGGGACAGGGGATTGGGAAAAACTGTTTTTT,CASSLGTGDWEKLFF
TRBJ1-4,TRBV27,NA,TGTGCCAGCAGTTCCGTCCTGGCGGGGAATGAAAAACTGTTTTTT,CASSSVLAGNEKLFF